One and the same sample provided the 9 T cell receptor beta chains below, sequenced in a study of cytomegalovirus exposure and HLA in healthy donors. The PCR had 60 Vbeta and 13 Jbeta primers. Sequencing used immunoSEQ multiplex PCR; TCRdb keeps in-frame clones, though not all of them. The sample has 220,000 or so clones. The specimen was PBMCs. These receptor sequences come from a girl aged 2 to 10 in good health and CMV-seropositive.

The rearrangement uses TRBV10-1 and TRBJ2-3, with D possibly TRBD1 on 6 matching bases. Germline V CDR1 and CDR2: WNHNN, SYGVQD (reference sequence). V gave up 2 bases and J gave up 0 bases, with 12 bases separating them. The CDR3 spans 16 residues. The CDR3: CASSETGTLSTDTQYF. The CDR3 nucleotides are TGCGCCAGCAGTGAGACCGGGACACTTAGCACAGATACGCAGTATTTT.

The chain combines TRBV6-4 with TRBJ2-3; the match to TRBD2 covers 7 bases. The germline V gene has CDR1 MRHNA and CDR2 SNTAGT. V lost 0 bases to trimming and J lost 5 bases; unmatched junction nucleotides: 8. The CDR3 has 16 residues. CDR3 nucleotides: TGTGCCAGCAGTGACTCTGGCGGGAGTGGAGTAGATACGCAGTATTTT. It codes for CASSDSGGSGVDTQYF.

This sequence joins TRBV11-3 and TRBJ2-5, with D unclear. Looked up from germline, CDR1 is SGHNT and CDR2 is YENEEA. This CDR3 has 13 residues. Trimming left V 5 bases short and J 1 base short, with 8 bases between. The chain's CDR3 is CASSPHSQETQYF. The DNA of the CDR3 is TGTGCCAGCAGCCCGCACTCCCAAGAGACCCAGTACTTC.

This rearrangement joins TRBV6-1 to TRBJ1-5; D is unresolved. This CDR3 comprises 13 residues. The V gene's germline CDR1 is MNHNS and CDR2 SASEGT. Trimming pared 8 bases from V and 0 bases from J, leaving 8 bases between. CDR3 region: CASGVYSNQPQHF. As DNA, the CDR3 is TGTGCCAGCGGAGTGTATAGCAATCAGCCCCAGCATTTT.

The V call is TRBV2, the J call TRBJ1-1; tentatively, D is TRBD1 (5 bases). V gave up 4 bases and J gave up 9 bases, with 18 bases separating them. The germline V gene encodes CDR1 SNHLY and CDR2 FYNNEI. CDR3 length equals 14 residues. CDR3 loop: CASSATTFRQKAFF. CDR3 DNA sequence: TGTGCCAGCAGTGCAACTACCTTCCGACAGAAAGCTTTCTTT.

The genes are TRBV10-3 and TRBJ2-7; TRBD2 aligns across 13 bases. Germline CDR1 reads ENHRY; CDR2 reads SYGVKD. J was trimmed by 0 bases and V by 6 bases; bases with no gene match: 8. The CDR3 length is 17 residues. CDR3 DNA sequence: TGTGCCATCAGACCGGGACTAGCGGGACGATTCTCCTACGAGCAGTACTTC. Translation gives CAIRPGLAGRFSYEQYF.

The chain has TRBV2 and TRBJ2-3; perhaps TRBD2 as D (5 bases). CDR1 SNHLY and CDR2 FYNNEI come from the germline V gene. The CDR3 is 14 amino acids. The ends were cut back, 9 bases at V and 0 bases at J, with 13 bases in the middle. Written as DNA, the CDR3 is TGTGCCAGACGAGCGGAGGCTAGCACAGATACGCAGTATTTT. This translates into CARRAEASTDTQYF.

V is TRBV4-1 and J is TRBJ1-6; D remains unclear. V was cut by 4 bases and J by 10 bases, with 20 bases left in between. This CDR3 spans 16 amino acids. The V gene's germline CDR1 is MGHRA and CDR2 YSYEKL. CDR3 in DNA: TGCGCCAGCAGCCCCTGGGCGGGAGATGAAAGCTCACCCCTCCACTTT. Protein product: CASSPWAGDESSPLHF.

The chain couples TRBV4-2 to TRBJ2-7; 7 bases align to TRBD2. The CDR3 runs 15 residues. The V and J ends lost 2 bases and 4 bases, in that order; junction bases with no gene match: 8. Germline CDR1 LGHNA, CDR2 YNFKEQ. CDR3 DNA: TGTGCCAGCAGCCAACCCGTTGAGGGAGGGTACGAGCAGTACTTC. It translates to CASSQPVEGGYEQYF.